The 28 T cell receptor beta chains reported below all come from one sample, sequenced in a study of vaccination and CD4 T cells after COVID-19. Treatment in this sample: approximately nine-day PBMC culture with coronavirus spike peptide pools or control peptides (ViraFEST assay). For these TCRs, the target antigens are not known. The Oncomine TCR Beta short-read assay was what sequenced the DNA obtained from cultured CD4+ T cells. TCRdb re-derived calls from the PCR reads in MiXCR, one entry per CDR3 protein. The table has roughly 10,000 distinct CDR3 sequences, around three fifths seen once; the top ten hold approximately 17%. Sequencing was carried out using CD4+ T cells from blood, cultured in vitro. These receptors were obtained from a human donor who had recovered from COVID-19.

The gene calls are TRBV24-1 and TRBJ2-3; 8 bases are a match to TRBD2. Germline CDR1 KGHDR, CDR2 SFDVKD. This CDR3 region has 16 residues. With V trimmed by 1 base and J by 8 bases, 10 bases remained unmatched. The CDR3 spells CATSDFSRGGLGTQYF. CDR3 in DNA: TGTGCCACCAGTGATTTTTCTCGGGGGGGCCTCGGTACGCAGTATTTT.

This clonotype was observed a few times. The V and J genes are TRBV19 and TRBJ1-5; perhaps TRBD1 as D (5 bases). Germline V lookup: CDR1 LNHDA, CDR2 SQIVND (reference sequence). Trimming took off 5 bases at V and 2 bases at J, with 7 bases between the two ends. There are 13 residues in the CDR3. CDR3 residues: CASSGGGNQPQHF. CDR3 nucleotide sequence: TGTGCCAGTAGTGGGGGGGGCAATCAGCCCCAGCATTTT.

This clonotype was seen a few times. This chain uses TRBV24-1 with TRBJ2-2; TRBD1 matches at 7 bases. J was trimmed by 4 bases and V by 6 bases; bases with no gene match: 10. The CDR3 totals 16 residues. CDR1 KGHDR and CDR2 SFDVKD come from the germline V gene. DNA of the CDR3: TGTGCCACCAGTACTACAGGGGCTCCGAGCACCGGGGAGCTGTTTTTT. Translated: CATSTTGAPSTGELFF.

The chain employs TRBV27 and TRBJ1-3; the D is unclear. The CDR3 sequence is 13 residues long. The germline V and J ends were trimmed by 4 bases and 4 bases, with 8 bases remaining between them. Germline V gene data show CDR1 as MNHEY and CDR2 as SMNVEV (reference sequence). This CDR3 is CASSSGTGNTIYF. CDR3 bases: TGTGCCAGCAGTTCCGGAACGGGAAACACCATATATTTT.

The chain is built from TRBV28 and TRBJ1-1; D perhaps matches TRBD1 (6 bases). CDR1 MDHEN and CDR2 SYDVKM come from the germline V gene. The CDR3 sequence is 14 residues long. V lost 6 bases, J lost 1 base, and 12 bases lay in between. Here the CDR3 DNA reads TGTGCCAGCAGCCTTGTACAGGGGAACACTGAAGCTTTCTTT. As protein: CASSLVQGNTEAFF.

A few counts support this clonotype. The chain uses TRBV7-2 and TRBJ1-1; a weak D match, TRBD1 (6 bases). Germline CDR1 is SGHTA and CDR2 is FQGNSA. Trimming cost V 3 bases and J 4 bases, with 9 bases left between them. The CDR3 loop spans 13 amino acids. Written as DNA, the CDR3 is TGTGCCAGCAGCTTGTTAGGGGGCACTGAAGCTTTCTTT. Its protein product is CASSLLGGTEAFF. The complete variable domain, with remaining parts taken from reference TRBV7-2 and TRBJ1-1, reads GAGVSQSPSNKVTEKGKDVELRCDPISGHTALYWYRQSLGQGLEFLIYFQGNSAPDKSGLPSDRFSAERTGGSVSTLTIQRTQQEDSAVYLCASSLLGGTEAFFGQGTRLTVV.

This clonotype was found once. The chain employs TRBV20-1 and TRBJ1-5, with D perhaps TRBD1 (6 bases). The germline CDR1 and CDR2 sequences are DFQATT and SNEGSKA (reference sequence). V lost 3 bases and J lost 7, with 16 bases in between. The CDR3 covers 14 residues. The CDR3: CSARAGGGSQPQHF. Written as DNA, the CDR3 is TGCAGTGCTAGGGCGGGGGGGGGCAGCCAGCCCCAGCATTTT.

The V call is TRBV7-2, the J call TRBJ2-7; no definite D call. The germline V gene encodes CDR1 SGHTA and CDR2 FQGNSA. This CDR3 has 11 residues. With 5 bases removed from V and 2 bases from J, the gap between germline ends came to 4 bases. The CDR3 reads CASSNTYEQYF. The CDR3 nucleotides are TGTGCCAGCAGCAACACCTACGAGCAGTACTTC.

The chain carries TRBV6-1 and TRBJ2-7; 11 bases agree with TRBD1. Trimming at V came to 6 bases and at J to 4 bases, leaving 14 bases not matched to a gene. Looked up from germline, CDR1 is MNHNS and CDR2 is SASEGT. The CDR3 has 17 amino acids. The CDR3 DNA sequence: TGTGCCAGCAGGACCGGGACAGGGGGAACCGCCTATTACGAGCAGTACTTC. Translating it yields CASRTGTGGTAYYEQYF.

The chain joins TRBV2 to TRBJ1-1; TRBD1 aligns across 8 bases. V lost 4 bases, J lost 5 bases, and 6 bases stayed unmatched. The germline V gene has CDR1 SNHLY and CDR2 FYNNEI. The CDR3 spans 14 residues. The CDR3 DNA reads TGTGCCAGCAGTGTTCGACAGGGGAGAACTGAAGCTTTCTTT. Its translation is CASSVRQGRTEAFF.

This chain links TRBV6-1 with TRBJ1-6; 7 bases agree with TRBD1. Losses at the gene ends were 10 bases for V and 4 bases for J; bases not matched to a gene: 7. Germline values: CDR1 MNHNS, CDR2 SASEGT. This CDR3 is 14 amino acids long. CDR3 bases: TGTGCCATACAGGGGCCGGGATATAATTCACCCCTCCACTTT. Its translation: CAIQGPGYNSPLHF.

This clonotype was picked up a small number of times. The CDR3: CSASKEDTQYF. CDR3 DNA: TGCAGTGCTAGTAAGGAGGATACGCAGTATTTT. The chain is built from TRBV20-1 and TRBJ2-3; the D is unclear. V dropped 3 bases and J dropped 6 bases, with 7 bases sitting between them. The CDR3 totals 11 residues. From germline, CDR1 is DFQATT and CDR2 SNEGSKA (reference sequence).

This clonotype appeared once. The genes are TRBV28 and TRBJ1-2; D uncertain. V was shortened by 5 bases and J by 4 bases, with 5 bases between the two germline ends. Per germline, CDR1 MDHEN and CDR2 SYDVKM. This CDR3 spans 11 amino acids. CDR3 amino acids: CASSSSYGYTF. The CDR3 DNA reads TGTGCCAGCAGTAGTTCCTATGGCTACACCTTC.

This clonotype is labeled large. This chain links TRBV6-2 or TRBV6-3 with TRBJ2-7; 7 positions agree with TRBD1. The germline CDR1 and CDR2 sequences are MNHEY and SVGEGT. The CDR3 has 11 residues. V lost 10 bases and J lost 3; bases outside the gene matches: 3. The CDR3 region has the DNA TGTGCCAACAGGGGCGTCTACGAGCAGTACTTC. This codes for CANRGVYEQYF.

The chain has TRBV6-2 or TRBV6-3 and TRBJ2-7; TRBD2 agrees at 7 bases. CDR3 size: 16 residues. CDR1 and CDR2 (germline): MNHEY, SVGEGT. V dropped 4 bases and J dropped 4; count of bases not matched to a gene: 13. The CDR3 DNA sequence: TGTGCCAGCAGTTCCCCGCGGAGCGGGATAAGTTACGAGCAGTACTTC. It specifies CASSSPRSGISYEQYF.

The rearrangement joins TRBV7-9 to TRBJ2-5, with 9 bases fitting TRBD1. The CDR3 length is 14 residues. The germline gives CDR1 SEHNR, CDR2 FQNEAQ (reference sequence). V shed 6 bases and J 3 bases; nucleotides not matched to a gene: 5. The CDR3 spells CASRPTGGKETQYF. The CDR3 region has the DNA TGTGCCAGCAGACCTACAGGGGGCAAAGAGACCCAGTACTTC.

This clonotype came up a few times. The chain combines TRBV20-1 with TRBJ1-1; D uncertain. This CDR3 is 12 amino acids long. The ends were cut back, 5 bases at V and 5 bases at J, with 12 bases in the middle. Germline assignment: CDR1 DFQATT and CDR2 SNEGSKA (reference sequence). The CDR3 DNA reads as TGCAGTGCTCTCGGGGTTAGGACTGAAGCTTTCTTT. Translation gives CSALGVRTEAFF.

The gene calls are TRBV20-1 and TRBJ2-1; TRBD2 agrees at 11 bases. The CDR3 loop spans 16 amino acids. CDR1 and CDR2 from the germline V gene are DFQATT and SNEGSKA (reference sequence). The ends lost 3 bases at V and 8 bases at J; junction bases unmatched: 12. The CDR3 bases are TGCAGTGCTAGGGAGCCGGGACTAGCGGAGTTCTATGAGCAGTTCTTC. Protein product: CSAREPGLAEFYEQFF.

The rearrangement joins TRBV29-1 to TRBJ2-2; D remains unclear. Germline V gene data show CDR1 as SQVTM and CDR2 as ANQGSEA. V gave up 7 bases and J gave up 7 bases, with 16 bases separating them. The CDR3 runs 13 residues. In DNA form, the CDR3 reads TGCAGCGCCGCCCCTGAGCCCATCGGGGAGCTGTTTTTT. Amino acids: CSAAPEPIGELFF.

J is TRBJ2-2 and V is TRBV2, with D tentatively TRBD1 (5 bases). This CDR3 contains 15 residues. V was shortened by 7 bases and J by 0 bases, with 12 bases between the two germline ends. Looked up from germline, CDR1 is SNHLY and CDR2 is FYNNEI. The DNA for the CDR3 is TGTGCCAGCAAGGGGTGGTCAACGAACACCGGGGAGCTGTTTTTT. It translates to CASKGWSTNTGELFF. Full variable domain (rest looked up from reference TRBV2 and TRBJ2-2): EPEVTQTPSHQVTQMGQEVILRCVPISNHLYFYWYRQILGQKVEFLVSFYNNEISEKSEIFDDQFSVERPDGSNFTLKIRSTKLEDSAMYFCASKGWSTNTGELFFGEGSRLTVL.

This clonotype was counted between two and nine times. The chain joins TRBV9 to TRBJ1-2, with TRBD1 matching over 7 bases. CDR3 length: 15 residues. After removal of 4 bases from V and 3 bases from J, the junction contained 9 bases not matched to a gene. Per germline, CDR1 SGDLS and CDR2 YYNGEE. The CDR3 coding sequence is TGTGCCAGCAGCTTCACAGGGGCGCGGGACTATGGCTACACCTTC. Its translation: CASSFTGARDYGYTF.

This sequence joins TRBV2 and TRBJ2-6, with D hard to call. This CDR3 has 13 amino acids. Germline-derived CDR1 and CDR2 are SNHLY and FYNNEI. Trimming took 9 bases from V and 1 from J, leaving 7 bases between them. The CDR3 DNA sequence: TGTGCCAGTGGTGGATCTGGGGCCAACGTCCTGACTTTC. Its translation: CASGGSGANVLTF.

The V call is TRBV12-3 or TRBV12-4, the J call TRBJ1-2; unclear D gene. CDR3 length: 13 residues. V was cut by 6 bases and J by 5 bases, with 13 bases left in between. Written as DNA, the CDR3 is TGTGCCAGCAGCCCCTTCCGAATTTATGGCTACACCTTC. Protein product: CASSPFRIYGYTF.

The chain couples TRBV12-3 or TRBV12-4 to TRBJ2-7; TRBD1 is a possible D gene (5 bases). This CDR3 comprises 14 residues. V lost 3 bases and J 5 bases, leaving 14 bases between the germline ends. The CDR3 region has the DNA TGTGCCAGCAGTTTGGGCCAGGGCTTCCACGAGCAGTACTTC. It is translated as CASSLGQGFHEQYF.

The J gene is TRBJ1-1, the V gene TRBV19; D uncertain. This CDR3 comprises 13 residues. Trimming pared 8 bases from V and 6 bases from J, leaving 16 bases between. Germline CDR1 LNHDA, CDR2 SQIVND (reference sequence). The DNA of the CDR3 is TGTGCCAGTGGGTGGTTGGGTAGTTCTGAAGCTTTCTTT. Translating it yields CASGWLGSSEAFF.

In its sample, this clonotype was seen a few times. CDR3 in amino acids: CASSSKATNQPQHF. In DNA form, the CDR3 reads TGTGCCAGCAGTTCCAAGGCGACTAATCAGCCCCAGCATTTT. The V call is TRBV27, the J call TRBJ1-5; D remains unclear. CDR3 length: 14 residues. Between the trimmed V and J ends, which lost 4 bases and 4 bases, there was a span of 11 bases. Germline V gene sequence: CDR1 MNHEY, CDR2 SMNVEV (reference sequence).

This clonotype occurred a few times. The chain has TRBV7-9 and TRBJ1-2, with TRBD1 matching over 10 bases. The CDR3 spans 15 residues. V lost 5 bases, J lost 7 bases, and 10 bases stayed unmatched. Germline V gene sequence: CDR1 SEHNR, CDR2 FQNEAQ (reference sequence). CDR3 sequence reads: CASSPETTGGSGYTF. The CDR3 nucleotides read TGTGCCAGCAGCCCCGAGACGACAGGGGGCAGTGGCTACACCTTC.

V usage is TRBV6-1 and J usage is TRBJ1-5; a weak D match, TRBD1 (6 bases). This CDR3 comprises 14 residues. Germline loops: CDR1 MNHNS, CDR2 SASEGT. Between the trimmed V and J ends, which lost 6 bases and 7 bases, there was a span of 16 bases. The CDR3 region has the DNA TGTGCCAGCAGCAAAGCACAGGGCGGGCAGCCCCAGCATTTT. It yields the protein CASSKAQGGQPQHF.